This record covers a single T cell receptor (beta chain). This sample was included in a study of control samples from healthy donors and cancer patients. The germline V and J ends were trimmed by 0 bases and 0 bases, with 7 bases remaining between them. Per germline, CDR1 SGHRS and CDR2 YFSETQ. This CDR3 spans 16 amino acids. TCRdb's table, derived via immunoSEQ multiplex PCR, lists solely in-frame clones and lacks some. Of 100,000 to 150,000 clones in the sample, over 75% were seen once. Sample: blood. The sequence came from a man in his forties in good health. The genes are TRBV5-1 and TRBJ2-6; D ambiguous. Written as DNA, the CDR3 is TGCGCCAGCAGCTTGGAACAGATCTCTGGGGCCAACGTCCTGACTTTC. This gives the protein CASSLEQISGANVLTF.